Presented here are 14 T cell receptor beta chains from one specimen sequenced in a study of control samples from healthy donors and cancer patients. The data were produced by immunoSEQ multiplex PCR, yet TCRdb's version contains in-frame clones alone and is incomplete. In total, the table holds 150,000 to 200,000 clones. Material for sequencing was blood. Every receptor here comes from a woman aged 25 to 39 in good health.

The chain couples TRBV5-4 to TRBJ1-1; D not resolved. Trimming took 5 bases from V and 5 from J, leaving 22 bases between them. Germline loops: CDR1 SGHNT, CDR2 YYREEE (reference sequence). This CDR3 is built from 16 residues. The CDR3 loop is CASRPSGGVPRTEAFF. The CDR3 DNA sequence: TGTGCCAGCAGACCATCCGGCGGGGTCCCGAGGACTGAAGCTTTCTTT.

CDR3 in DNA: TGTGCCAGCAGTGAAGCGAAGGGAATTAGCAATCAGCCCCAGCATTTT. Translation gives CASSEAKGISNQPQHF. The rearrangement uses TRBV2 and TRBJ1-5, with D unclear. With 0 bases removed from V and 0 bases from J, the gap between germline ends came to 9 bases. The CDR3 runs to 16 residues. Per the germline V gene, CDR1 is SNHLY and CDR2 is FYNNEI.

V is TRBV29-1 and J is TRBJ2-5; D call uncertain. CDR3 length equals 14 residues. Germline loops: CDR1 SQVTM, CDR2 ANQGSEA. V lost 4 bases and J 8 bases, leaving 20 bases between the germline ends. CDR3 bases: TGCAGCGTTGTTAATCGGGTTTCTCCGCGTACCCAGTACTTC. Protein sequence: CSVVNRVSPRTQYF.

J is TRBJ1-1 and V is TRBV6-5; D is unresolved. Per germline, CDR1 MNHEY and CDR2 SVGAGI. The germline V and J ends were trimmed by 8 bases and 8 bases, with 18 bases remaining between them. This CDR3 region has 13 residues. The CDR3 nucleotides read TGTGCCAGCGCAATAACTCTAGGATCCGAAGCTTTCTTT. As protein: CASAITLGSEAFF.

CDR3 sequence: CASSHGLRGHGEQYF. The CDR3 nucleotides read TGCGCCAGCAGCCACGGCCTTAGGGGGCATGGCGAGCAGTACTTC. The chain combines TRBV4-1 with TRBJ2-7; 7 positions agree with TRBD1. This CDR3 comprises 15 residues. Germline assignment: CDR1 MGHRA and CDR2 YSYEKL. The V and J ends lost 3 bases and 6 bases, in that order; junction bases with no gene match: 11.

The genes are TRBV12-3 or TRBV12-4 and TRBJ2-5; D not certain. The ends were cut back, 1 base at V and 5 bases at J, with 8 bases in the middle. The CDR3 is made up of 13 amino acids. The CDR3 DNA follows: TGTGCCAGCAGTTTAGAAGGGATCGAGACCCAGTACTTC. This sequence encodes CASSLEGIETQYF.

The CDR3 coding sequence is TGTGCCAGTAGATTTGCCCAGAACACTGAAGCTTTCTTT. Amino acids: CASRFAQNTEAFF. The genes are TRBV19 and TRBJ1-1, with D hard to call. The V gene's germline CDR1 is LNHDA and CDR2 SQIVND (reference sequence). The V end lost 6 bases, the J end lost 1 base, and 9 bases lay between the germline ends. There are 13 residues in the CDR3.

The rearrangement joins TRBV6-5 to TRBJ1-5; TRBD1 aligns across 7 bases. The CDR3 covers 15 residues. The ends lost 6 bases at V and 4 bases at J; junction bases unmatched: 9. Germline V gene data show CDR1 as MNHEY and CDR2 as SVGAGI. CDR3 amino acids: CASSVDRAINQPQHF. Here the CDR3 DNA reads TGTGCCAGCAGCGTAGACAGGGCGATTAATCAGCCCCAGCATTTT.

With regard to this clone: One junction end disagrees with the germline gene, perhaps due to a read error. The chain has TRBV7-7 and TRBJ2-3; TRBD1 aligns across 7 bases. The CDR3 is made up of 14 amino acids. The germline CDR1 and CDR2 sequences are SSHAT and FNYEAQ (reference sequence). In DNA, the CDR3 is TGTGCTAGCAGTAAAGGACAGGGCACAGATACGCAGTATTTT. As protein: CASSKGQGTDTQYF. Drawing the rest from reference TRBV7-7 and TRBJ2-3, the complete variable domain is GAGVSQSPRYKVTKRGQDVTLRCDPISSHATLYWYQQALGQGPEFLTYFNYEAQPDKSGLPSDRFSAERPEGSISTLTIQRTEQRDSAMYRCASSKGQGTDTQYFGPGTRLTVL.

The chain combines TRBV4-3 with TRBJ2-7; 9 bases agree with TRBD2. The CDR3 is 16 amino acids. Germline CDR1 is LGHNA and CDR2 is YSLEER. J lost 1 base, V lost 3 bases, and 7 bases had no gene match. The CDR3 coding sequence is TGCGCCAGCAGCCAGAGGAGCGGGGGGCCTTCCTACGAGCAGTACTTC. Protein sequence: CASSQRSGGPSYEQYF.

This chain connects TRBV4-1 to TRBJ1-1, with 8 bases that match TRBD1. Trimming took 4 bases from V and 3 from J; bases not matched to a gene: 7. The CDR3 runs 15 residues. The germline V gene has CDR1 MGHRA and CDR2 YSYEKL. The CDR3 bases are TGCGCCAGCAGCCGCTTCAGGGGGCCTGACACTGAAGCTTTCTTT. Its translation: CASSRFRGPDTEAFF.

The chain links TRBV6-1 to TRBJ1-5; D gene ambiguous. The V end was cut by 1 base, the J end by 8 bases, with 3 bases between. The germline V gene has CDR1 MNHNS and CDR2 SASEGT. The CDR3 is made up of 11 amino acids. This CDR3 is CASSEGEPQHF. The DNA for the CDR3 is TGTGCCAGCAGTGAAGGTGAGCCCCAGCATTTT.

V and J are TRBV7-6 and TRBJ1-1; D gene uncertain. CDR1 and CDR2 (germline): SGHVS, FNYEAQ. The CDR3 spans 15 residues. The V end was cut by 1 base, the J end by 2 bases, with 11 bases between. The CDR3 bases are TGTGCCAGCAGCTTAGATCCGGGTATCAACACTGAAGCTTTCTTT. Protein product: CASSLDPGINTEAFF. Variable domain in full (rest from reference TRBV7-6 and TRBJ1-1): GAGVSQSPRYKVTKRGQDVALRCDPISGHVSLYWYRQALGQGPEFLTYFNYEAQQDKSGLPNDRFSAERPEGSISTLTIQRTEQRDSAMYRCASSLDPGINTEAFFGQGTRLTVV.

The chain is built from TRBV6-5 and TRBJ2-3, with D possibly being TRBD1 (5 bases). The CDR3 totals 13 residues. Trimming took off 8 bases at V and 2 bases at J, with 11 bases between the two ends. Germline values: CDR1 MNHEY, CDR2 SVGAGI. CDR3 in amino acids: CASLKGLTDTQYF. As DNA, the CDR3 is TGTGCCAGCCTAAAGGGGCTCACAGATACGCAGTATTTT.